Following are 4 T cell receptor beta chains from one sample sequenced in a study of CD8+CD57+ T cells in acquired aplastic anemia. The use of genomic DNA as template underpinned the TCR beta VDJ and CDR3 profiling. MiXCR, run by TCRdb on the reads, gives a single entry per CDR3 protein. In the table there are a few hundred thousand distinct CDR3 sequences, approximately 57% of which are singletons. Source material: sorted CD4+, CD8+, or CD8+CD57+ T cells (not recorded which) from PBMCs. These receptors were collected from a human donor with severe aplastic anemia or a healthy control (not recorded which).

This clonotype has a handful of counts. The chain uses TRBV10-3 and TRBJ1-6; D is unresolved. The CDR3 covers 15 residues. Germline V gives CDR1 ENHRY, CDR2 SYGVKD. V was shortened by 7 bases and J by 6 bases, with 16 bases between the two germline ends. CDR3 in DNA: TGTGCCATCAAGATGACGTCGTCTTCTAATTCACCCCTCCACTTT. Translating it yields CAIKMTSSSNSPLHF.

This chain joins TRBV10-2 and TRBJ1-1; D gene uncertain. The CDR3 is 12 residues long. V lost 6 bases to trimming and J lost 2 bases, with 7 bases between them. CDR1 is WSHSY and CDR2 is SAAADI in the germline V gene. CDR3 sequence (DNA): TGCGCCAGCAGGGACCCAAACACTGAAGCTTTCTTT. As protein: CASRDPNTEAFF.

The chain combines TRBV29-1 with TRBJ2-7; TRBD2 aligns across 7 bases. The CDR3 is 13 residues long. Germline loops: CDR1 SQVTM, CDR2 ANQGSEA. V gave up 5 bases and J gave up 0 bases; unmatched junction bases: 4. This CDR3 reads CSVWEGPSYEQYF. The DNA for the CDR3 is TGCAGCGTTTGGGAGGGACCCTCCTACGAGCAGTACTTC.

In its sample, this clonotype was seen many times. The chain employs TRBV19 and TRBJ2-7, with D possibly TRBD1 on 6 matching bases. V dropped 5 bases and J dropped 7 bases, with 12 bases sitting between them. The length of the CDR3 is 12 residues. Germline CDR1 LNHDA, CDR2 SQIVND (reference sequence). The CDR3 is CASSAGVREQYF. CDR3 nucleotide sequence: TGTGCCAGTAGTGCAGGGGTTCGGGAGCAGTACTTC.